This TCR beta chain was obtained from a study of a mutant IDH1 vaccine in newly diagnosed glioma. Study information: All eight of the vaccinations patients received fell in weeks 1, 3, 5, 7, 11, 15, 19 and 23.

This table comes from immunoSEQ multiplex PCR, and its TCRdb copy is limited to in-frame clones, with some not included. The sample yields 45,000 to 60,000 clones, roughly 90% seen once. CDR3 length: 14 amino acids. Trimming cost V 2 bases and J 1 base, with 8 bases left between them. In germline, CDR1 is SEHNR, CDR2 FQNEAQ (reference sequence). The time point is: week 11, during vaccination. Topical imiquimod was applied with each vaccine dose, which held 300 ug of mutant IDH1 20-mer peptide. New WHO grade 3 or 4 IDH1-mutant, ATRX-lost astrocytomas were present in all donors. Points on this clone: Antigen specificity is unknown.

The TCR comes from a man in his forties or fifties with glioma. The sample consisted of PBMCs, taken from a glioma patient whose treatment included an IDH1 peptide vaccine. The J gene is TRBJ1-1, the V gene TRBV7-9; unclear D gene. The CDR3 coding sequence is TGTGCCAGCAGCTTAACGGGAGGGAACACTGAAGCTTTCTTT. It encodes CASSLTGGNTEAFF.